This entry lists 29 T cell receptor beta chains sequenced from one sample in a study of tumor-infiltrating lymphocytes in oesophageal squamous cell carcinoma (dated by TCRdb to about 2016). The library was built by means of PCR. Instrument on record: Illumina HiSeq 2000. In TCRdb, the public reads were trimmed at Q25 with fastp and aligned with MiXCR, with productive beta chains retained. Identical CDR3 proteins give one entry, which carries the most common genes and DNA. In this sample the table shows roughly 23,000 distinct CDR3 sequences, approximately 35% of which occur a single time. Under 20% of the sample lies in the top ten. The source material was esophageal tumor tissue. The receptors were sampled from a female donor with esophageal squamous cell carcinoma.

There are a few counts of this clonotype. A read error is likely, as this CDR3 ends without the conserved phenylalanine or tryptophan. The limits of the CDR3 on the DNA are not certain, so only TCRdb's listed CDR3 is given. This chain's CDR3 is CASSPIKS. V and J are TRBV18 and TRBJ2-6. The CDR3 extends over 8 residues, inclusive of both ends. Germline CDR1 reads KGHSH; CDR2 reads LQKENI.

This clonotype was seen repeatedly, ten times or more. This rearrangement joins TRBV11-2 to TRBJ2-3, with 13 bases matching TRBD2. The CDR3 is 18 amino acids. Losses at the gene ends were 5 bases for V and 1 base for J; bases not matched to a gene: 9. The V gene's germline CDR1 is SGHAT and CDR2 FQNNGV. CDR3 DNA sequence: TGTGCCAGCAGCCGCCGGACTAGCGGGAGTTCAGGCACAGATACGCAGTATTTT. Its translation: CASSRRTSGSSGTDTQYF.

By sample fraction, this clonotype is medium-sized (0.01 to 0.1%). J is TRBJ1-2 and V is TRBV7-8; D is ambiguous. This CDR3 is 12 amino acids long. Germline V gene lookup returns CDR1 SGHVS and CDR2 FQNEAQ. V gave up 4 bases and J gave up 8 bases, with 11 bases separating them. CDR3: CASSSYASGYTF. CDR3 nucleotides: TGTGCCAGCAGCTCGTACGCCTCGGGCTACACCTTC.

This clonotype was found many times. The chain's CDR3 is CASSIPGTLYGYTF. CDR3 sequence (DNA): TGTGCCAGTAGTATTCCGGGGACCCTCTATGGCTACACCTTC. The chain joins TRBV19 to TRBJ1-2; TRBD1 is a possible D gene (5 bases). From germline, CDR1 is LNHDA and CDR2 SQIVND (reference sequence). With 3 bases removed from V and 4 bases from J, the gap between germline ends came to 12 bases. The CDR3 has 14 residues.

By share, this clonotype ranks as medium-sized. The chain combines TRBV7-2 with TRBJ1-1, with unresolved D. Germline V gene sequence: CDR1 SGHTA, CDR2 FQGNSA. The CDR3 is made up of 14 amino acids. The V end was cut by 4 bases, the J end by 2 bases, with 11 bases between. The CDR3 loop reads CASSSATRNTEAFF. CDR3 in DNA: TGTGCCAGCAGCTCCGCTACGCGAAACACTGAAGCTTTCTTT.

Details on this clonotype: A read error may be the cause here, since a much bigger clone is one base away. The rearrangement joins TRBV11-2 to TRBJ2-1, with a possible D match to TRBD1 (6 bases). The tail of the sequence fits TRBJ2-7 better, so the J call may be wrong. There are 16 residues in the CDR3. CDR1 is SGHAT, CDR2 FQNNGV, per germline. CDR3 nucleotides: TGTGCCAGCAGCTTAATGGGACATACCCTCAACAATGAGCAGTACTTC. It is translated as CASSLMGHTLNNEQYF.

The rearrangement uses TRBV5-4 and TRBJ2-7; no firm D call. This CDR3 has 13 residues. CDR1 SGHNT and CDR2 YYREEE come from the germline V gene (reference sequence). V dropped 0 bases and J dropped 7 bases, with 11 bases sitting between them. CDR3 residues: CASSLELNNEQYF. The CDR3 nucleotides are TGTGCCAGCAGCTTGGAGCTAAACAATGAGCAGTACTTC.

The rearrangement joins TRBV6-5 to TRBJ1-2; D is undetermined. CDR3 size: 12 residues. The V and J ends lost 8 bases and 5 bases respectively, with 12 bases between them. Germline V lookup: CDR1 MNHEY, CDR2 SVGAGI. The CDR3 bases are TGTGCCAGCGGACGGATCCTTTATGGCTACACCTTC. This encodes CASGRILYGYTF.

This clonotype has only one observation. This CDR3 fails to terminate in the conserved phenylalanine or tryptophan, so it likely reflects a read error. The DNA is left out, because the CDR3 cannot be placed on it with certainty; the CDR3 is given as TCRdb lists it. The gene calls are TRBV7-3 and TRBJ2-4; the D segment call TRBD1 is taken from the table without a DNA check. The CDR3 region is 20 residues in length, termini included. Per germline, CDR1 SGHTA and CDR2 FQGTGA. This CDR3 is CASSGERDRVSGANVLTFGS.

As to this clonotype: The CDR3 end shows no conserved phenylalanine or tryptophan, and so a read error is likely. The limits of the CDR3 on the DNA are not certain, so only TCRdb's listed CDR3 is given. The V and J genes are TRBV12-3 or TRBV12-4 and TRBJ2-7. The CDR3 totals 13 residues, both ends included. CDR3: CASSNLISMSSTS.

This clonotype was seen more than once but under ten times. This chain links TRBV7-2 with TRBJ2-5; D remains unclear. The tail of the sequence fits TRBJ2-6 better, so the J call may be wrong. The CDR3 is 14 amino acids. CDR1 SGHTA and CDR2 FQGNSA come from the germline V gene. The DNA for the CDR3 is TGTGCCAGCAGCTTAGGGGCTGGGGCCAACGTCCTGACTTTC. As protein: CASSLGAGANVLTF.

This clonotype occurred a few times. This chain links TRBV5-1 with TRBJ2-4; perhaps D is TRBD1 or TRBD2 (7 bases each). The DNA end is a closer match to TRBJ2-7, so the J assignment may be wrong. Germline CDR1 reads SGHRS; CDR2 reads YFSETQ. The CDR3 consists of 18 residues. CDR3 sequence: CASSLGAWEGASSYEQYF. CDR3 in DNA: TGCGCCAGCAGCCTGGGCGCTTGGGAGGGGGCCAGCTCCTACGAGCAGTACTTC.

This chain connects TRBV28 to TRBJ2-4; TRBD2 aligns across 8 bases. V lost 3 bases and J lost 13; bases outside the gene matches: 14. The CDR3 length is 15 residues. In germline, CDR1 is MDHEN, CDR2 SYDVKM. The CDR3 reads CASSFSGGPYPEQYF. In DNA, the CDR3 is TGTGCCAGCAGTTTCTCGGGGGGGCCTTACCCGGAGCAGTACTTC.

This clonotype has ten or more counts. The CDR3 region has the DNA TGTGCCAGCAGTTACAGGGATGAGCAGTTCTTC. Encoded protein: CASSYRDEQFF. The V gene is TRBV27, the J gene TRBJ2-5, with a possible D match to TRBD1 (6 bases). The better agreement between TRBJ2-1 and the DNA end casts doubt on the J call. Germline CDR1 and CDR2: MNHEY and SMNVEV (reference sequence). CDR3 size: 11 residues.

This clonotype is judged large. The chain links TRBV7-2 to TRBJ2-3; 11 bases match TRBD1. The CDR3 loop spans 15 amino acids. Per the germline V gene, CDR1 is SGHTA and CDR2 is FQGNSA. The J segment lost 6 bases and the V segment lost 3 bases, leaving 5 bases of the junction unmatched. CDR3 bases: TGTGCCAGCAGCTTTAGGACAGGGGGCGCGGATACGCAGTATTTT. Amino acids: CASSFRTGGADTQYF.

The V call is TRBV5-6, the J call TRBJ2-7; D gene unclear. The CDR3 length is 13 residues. Germline loops: CDR1 SGHDT, CDR2 YYEEEE. V lost 0 bases to trimming and J lost 2 bases, with 6 bases between them. This chain's CDR3 is CASSLAGPYEQYF. The CDR3 region has the DNA TGTGCCAGCAGCTTGGCCGGACCCTACGAGCAGTACTTC. Combining the CDR3 with reference TRBV5-6 and TRBJ2-7 gives the whole variable domain DAGVTQSPTHLIKTRGQQVTLRCSPKSGHDTVSWYQQALGQGPQFIFQYYEEEERQRGNFPDRFSGHQFPNYSSELNVNALLLGDSALYLCASSLAGPYEQYFGPGTRLTVT.

This chain uses TRBV7-2 with TRBJ1-1; 8 positions match TRBD2. The end of the DNA fits TRBJ2-1 better, so the J call may be wrong. Germline V lookup: CDR1 SGHTA, CDR2 FQGNSA. The CDR3 has 16 residues. The CDR3 DNA reads as TGTGCCAGCAGCTTAGGACTAGCGAGATCATACAATGAGCAGTTCTTC. It encodes CASSLGLARSYNEQFF.

The chain combines TRBV18 with TRBJ1-3; D is undetermined. Trimming stripped 3 bases from V and 0 bases from J, with 12 bases between. The CDR3 consists of 16 residues. From germline, CDR1 is KGHSH and CDR2 LQKENI. CDR3 in amino acids: CASSPPTLNSGNTIYF. The CDR3 DNA sequence: TGTGCCAGCTCACCGCCGACACTTAACTCTGGAAACACCATATATTTT.

The rearrangement joins TRBV7-3 to TRBJ2-4; 13 positions match TRBD2. The closer fit of TRBJ2-5 to the DNA end suggests the J call may be wrong. This CDR3 contains 18 residues. Germline-derived CDR1 and CDR2 are SGHTA and FQGTGA. CDR3 sequence reads: CASRILAGGPRAQETQYF. CDR3 sequence (DNA): TGTGCCAGCAGGATACTAGCGGGAGGGCCGAGGGCCCAAGAGACCCAGTACTTC.

This clonotype was found many times. V usage is TRBV7-2 and J usage is TRBJ1-2; D remains ambiguous. CDR1 is SGHTA and CDR2 is FQGNSA in the germline V gene. The V end was cut by 1 base, the J end by 5 bases, with 5 bases between. The CDR3 extends over 12 amino acids. The CDR3 reads CASSLDGYGYTF. CDR3 DNA: TGTGCCAGCAGCTTAGATGGGTATGGCTACACCTTC.

This clonotype has at least ten counts. The chain has TRBV12-3 or TRBV12-4 and TRBJ2-3; no clear D gene. The CDR3 covers 12 residues. V lost 8 bases to trimming and J lost 2 bases, with 8 bases between them. The chain's CDR3 is CASRGITDTQYF. The CDR3 region has the DNA TGTGCCAGCCGCGGAATCACAGATACGCAGTATTTT.

This chain connects TRBV3-1 to TRBJ2-2; no clear D gene. Germline V lookup: CDR1 LGHDT, CDR2 YNNKEL (reference sequence). The CDR3 length is 15 residues. Trimming stripped 7 bases from V and 0 bases from J, with 12 bases between. In DNA form, the CDR3 reads TGTGCCAGCACCTCGAATAACGCGAACACCGGGGAGCTGTTTTTT. Amino acid sequence: CASTSNNANTGELFF.

With respect to this clonotype: It is likely a read error, because the conserved phenylalanine at the end of the CDR3 is missing. The limits of the CDR3 on the DNA are not certain, so only TCRdb's listed CDR3 is given. The V and J genes are TRBV5-8 and TRBJ2-6; TRBD1 is taken as the D call from the table, unchecked against the DNA. The CDR3 totals 8 residues, both ends included. The germline gives CDR1 SGHTS, CDR2 YDEGEE. The CDR3 here is CASSLTGT.

This clonotype was recorded many times. The chain carries TRBV5-7 and TRBJ2-7, with D possibly TRBD2 on 6 matching bases. TRBV5-7 is known as an ORF, though its function is uncertain. This CDR3 comprises 15 residues. The V and J ends lost 4 bases and 6 bases respectively, with 20 bases between them. CDR3 protein: CASSQISARGFEQYF. The CDR3 DNA reads TGTGCCAGCAGCCAAATTTCAGCACGGGGGTTCGAGCAGTACTTC.

This clonotype was observed at least ten times. The chain joins TRBV6-1 to TRBJ2-3; TRBD1 matches at 8 bases. Per the germline V gene, CDR1 is MNHNS and CDR2 is SASEGT. Losses at the gene ends were 5 bases for V and 3 bases for J; bases not matched to a gene: 16. The CDR3 runs to 18 residues. The CDR3 loop is CASSLKGQSGGTTDTQYF. The CDR3 nucleotides read TGTGCCAGCAGTCTAAAAGGCCAGTCAGGGGGCACAACAGATACGCAGTATTTT.

This clonotype was recorded many times. This chain's CDR3 is CACSIVNEQFF. CDR3 bases: TGTGCCTGTTCAATTGTTAATGAGCAGTTCTTC. The rearrangement links TRBV2 to TRBJ2-1; unclear D gene. Germline-derived CDR1 and CDR2 are SNHLY and FYNNEI. V shed 11 bases and J shed 7 bases, with 12 bases lying between them. CDR3 length equals 11 residues.

Comments on this clonotype: A single base separates this from a much larger clone, so it may be a read error. The rearrangement uses TRBV11-2 and TRBJ2-1; D remains ambiguous. Trimming took off 2 bases at V and 10 bases at J, with 6 bases between the two ends. Germline lookup yields CDR1 SGHAT and CDR2 FQNNGV. The CDR3 runs 11 residues. In DNA form, the CDR3 reads TGTGCCAGCAGCTTACACTACGAGCAGTTCTTC. Its translation: CASSLHYEQFF.

This clonotype was picked up a small number of times. The conserved closing phenylalanine or tryptophan is absent in this CDR3, likely reflecting a read error. The limits of the CDR3 on the DNA are not certain, so only TCRdb's listed CDR3 is given. The rearrangement uses TRBV7-8 and TRBJ2-7. Germline V CDR1 and CDR2: SGHVS, FQNEAQ. The CDR3 contains 16 residues when both ends are counted. The chain's CDR3 is CASSLGHKNYGYTFGS.

The V and J genes are TRBV7-8 and TRBJ1-6; 14 bases align to TRBD2. The J call could be wrong; TRBJ2-7 is a better fit for the DNA end. Germline V CDR1 and CDR2: SGHVS, FQNEAQ. The CDR3 has 15 residues. In nucleotides, the CDR3 is TGTGCCAGCGAACAGGGACTAGCGGGAGCCTACGAGCAGTACTTC. Protein product: CASEQGLAGAYEQYF.